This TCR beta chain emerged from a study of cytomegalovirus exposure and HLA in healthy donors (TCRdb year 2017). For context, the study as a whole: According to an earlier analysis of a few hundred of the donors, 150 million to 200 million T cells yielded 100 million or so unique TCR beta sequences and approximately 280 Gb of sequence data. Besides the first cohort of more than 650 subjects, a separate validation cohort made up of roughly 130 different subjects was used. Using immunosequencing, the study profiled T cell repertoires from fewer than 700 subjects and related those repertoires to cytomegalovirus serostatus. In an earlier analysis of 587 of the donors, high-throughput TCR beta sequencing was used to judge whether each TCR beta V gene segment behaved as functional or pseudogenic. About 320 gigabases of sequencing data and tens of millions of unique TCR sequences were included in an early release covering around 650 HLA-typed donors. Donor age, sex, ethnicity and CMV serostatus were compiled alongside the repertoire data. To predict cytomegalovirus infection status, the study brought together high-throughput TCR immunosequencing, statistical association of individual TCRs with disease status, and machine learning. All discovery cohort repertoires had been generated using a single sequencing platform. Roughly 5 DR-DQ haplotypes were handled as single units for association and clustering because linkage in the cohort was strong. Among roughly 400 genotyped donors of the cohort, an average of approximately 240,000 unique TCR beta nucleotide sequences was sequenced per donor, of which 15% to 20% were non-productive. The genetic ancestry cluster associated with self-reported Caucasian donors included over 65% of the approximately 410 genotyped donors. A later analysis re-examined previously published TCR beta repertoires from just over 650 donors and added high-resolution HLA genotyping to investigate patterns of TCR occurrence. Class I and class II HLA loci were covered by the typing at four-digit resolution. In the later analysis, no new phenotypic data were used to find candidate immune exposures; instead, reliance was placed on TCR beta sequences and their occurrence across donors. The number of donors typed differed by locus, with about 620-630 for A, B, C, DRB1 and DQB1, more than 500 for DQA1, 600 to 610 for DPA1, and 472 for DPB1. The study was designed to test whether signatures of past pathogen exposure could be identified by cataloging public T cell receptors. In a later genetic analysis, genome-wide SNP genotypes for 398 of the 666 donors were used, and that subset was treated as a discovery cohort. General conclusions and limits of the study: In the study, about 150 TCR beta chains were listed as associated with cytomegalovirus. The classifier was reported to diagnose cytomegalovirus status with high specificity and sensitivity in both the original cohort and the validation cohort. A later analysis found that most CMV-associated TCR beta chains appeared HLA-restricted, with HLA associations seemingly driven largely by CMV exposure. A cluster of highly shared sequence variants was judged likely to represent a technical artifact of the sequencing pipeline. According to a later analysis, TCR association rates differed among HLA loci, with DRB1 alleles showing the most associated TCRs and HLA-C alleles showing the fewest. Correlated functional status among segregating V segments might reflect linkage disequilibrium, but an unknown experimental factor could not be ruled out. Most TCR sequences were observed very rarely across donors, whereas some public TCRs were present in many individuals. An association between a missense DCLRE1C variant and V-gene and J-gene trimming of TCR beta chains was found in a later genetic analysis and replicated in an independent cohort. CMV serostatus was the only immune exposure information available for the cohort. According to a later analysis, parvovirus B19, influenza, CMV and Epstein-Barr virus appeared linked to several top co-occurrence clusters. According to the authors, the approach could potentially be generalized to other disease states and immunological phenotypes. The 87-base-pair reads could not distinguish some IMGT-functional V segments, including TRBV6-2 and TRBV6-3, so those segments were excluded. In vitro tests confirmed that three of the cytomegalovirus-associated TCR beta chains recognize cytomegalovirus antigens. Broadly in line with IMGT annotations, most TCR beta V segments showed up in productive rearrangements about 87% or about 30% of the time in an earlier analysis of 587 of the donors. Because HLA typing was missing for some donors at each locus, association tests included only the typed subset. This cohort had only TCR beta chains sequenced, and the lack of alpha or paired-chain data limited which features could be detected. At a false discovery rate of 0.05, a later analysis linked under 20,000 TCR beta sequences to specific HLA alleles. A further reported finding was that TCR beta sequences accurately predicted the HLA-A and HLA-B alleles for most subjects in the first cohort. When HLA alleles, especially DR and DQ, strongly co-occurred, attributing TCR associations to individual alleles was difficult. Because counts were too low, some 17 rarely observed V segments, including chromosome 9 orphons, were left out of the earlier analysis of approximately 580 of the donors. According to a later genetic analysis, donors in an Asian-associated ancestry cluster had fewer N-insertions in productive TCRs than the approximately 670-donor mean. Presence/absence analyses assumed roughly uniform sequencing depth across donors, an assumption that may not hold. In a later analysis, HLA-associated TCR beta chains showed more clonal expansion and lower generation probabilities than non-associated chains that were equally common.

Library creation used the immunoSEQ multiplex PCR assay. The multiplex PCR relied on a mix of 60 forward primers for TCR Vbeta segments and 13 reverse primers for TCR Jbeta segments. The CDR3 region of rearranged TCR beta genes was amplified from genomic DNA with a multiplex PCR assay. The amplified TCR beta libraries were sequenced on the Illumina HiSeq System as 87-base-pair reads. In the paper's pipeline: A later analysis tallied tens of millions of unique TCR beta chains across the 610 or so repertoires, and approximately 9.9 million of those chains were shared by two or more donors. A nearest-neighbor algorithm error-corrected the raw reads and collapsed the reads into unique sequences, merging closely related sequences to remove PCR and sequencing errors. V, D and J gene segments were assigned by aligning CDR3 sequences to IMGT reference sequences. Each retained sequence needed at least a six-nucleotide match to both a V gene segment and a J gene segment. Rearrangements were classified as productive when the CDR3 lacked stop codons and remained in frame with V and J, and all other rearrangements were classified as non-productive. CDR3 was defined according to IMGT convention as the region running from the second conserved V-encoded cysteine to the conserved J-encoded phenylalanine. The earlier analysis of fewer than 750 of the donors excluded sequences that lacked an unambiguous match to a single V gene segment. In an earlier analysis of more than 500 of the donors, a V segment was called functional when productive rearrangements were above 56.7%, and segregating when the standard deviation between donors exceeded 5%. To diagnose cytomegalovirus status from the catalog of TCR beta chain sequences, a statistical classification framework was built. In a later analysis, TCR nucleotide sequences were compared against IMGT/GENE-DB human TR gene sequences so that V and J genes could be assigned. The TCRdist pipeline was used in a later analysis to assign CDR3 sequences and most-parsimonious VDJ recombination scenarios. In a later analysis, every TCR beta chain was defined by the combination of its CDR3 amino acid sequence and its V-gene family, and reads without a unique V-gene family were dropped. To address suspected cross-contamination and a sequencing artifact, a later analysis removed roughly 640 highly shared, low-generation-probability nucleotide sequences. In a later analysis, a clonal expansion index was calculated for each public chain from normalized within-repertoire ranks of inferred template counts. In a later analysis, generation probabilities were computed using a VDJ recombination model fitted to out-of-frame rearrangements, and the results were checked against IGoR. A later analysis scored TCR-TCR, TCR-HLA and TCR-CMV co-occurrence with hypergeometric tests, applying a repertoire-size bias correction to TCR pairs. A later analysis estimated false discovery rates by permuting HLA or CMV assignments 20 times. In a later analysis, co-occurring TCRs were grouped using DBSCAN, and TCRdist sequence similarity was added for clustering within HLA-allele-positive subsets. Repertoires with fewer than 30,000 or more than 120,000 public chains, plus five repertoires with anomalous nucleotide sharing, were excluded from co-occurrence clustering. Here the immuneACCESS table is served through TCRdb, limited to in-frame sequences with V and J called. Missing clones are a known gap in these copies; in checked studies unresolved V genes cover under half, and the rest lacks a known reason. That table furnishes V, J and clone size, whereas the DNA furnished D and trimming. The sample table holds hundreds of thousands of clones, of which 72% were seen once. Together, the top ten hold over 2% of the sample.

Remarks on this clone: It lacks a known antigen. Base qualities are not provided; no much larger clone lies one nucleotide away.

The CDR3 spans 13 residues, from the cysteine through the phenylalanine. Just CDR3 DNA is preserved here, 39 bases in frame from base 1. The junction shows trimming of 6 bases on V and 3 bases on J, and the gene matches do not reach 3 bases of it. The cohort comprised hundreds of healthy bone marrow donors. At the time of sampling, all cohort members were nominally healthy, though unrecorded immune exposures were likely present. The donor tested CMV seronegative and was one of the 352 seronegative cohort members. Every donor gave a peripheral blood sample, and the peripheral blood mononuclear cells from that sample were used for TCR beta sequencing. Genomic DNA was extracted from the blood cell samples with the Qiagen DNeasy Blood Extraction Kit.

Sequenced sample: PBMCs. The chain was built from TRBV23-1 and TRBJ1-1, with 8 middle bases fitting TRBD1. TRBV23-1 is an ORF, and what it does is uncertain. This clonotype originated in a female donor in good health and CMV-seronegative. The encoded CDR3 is CASRTGEDTEAFF. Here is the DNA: TGCGCCAGCAGGACAGGGGAGGACACTGAAGCTTTCTTT.